The TCR beta chain under discussion was sequenced for a study of identical twins. Study-level points and caveats: Twin sharing of out-of-frame TCR alpha was underestimated by models in monozygotic pairs.

With no exceptions, donors were healthy Caucasians. MiXCR, applied by TCRdb to the 5' RACE reads, yields one record per CDR3 protein. The sample shows hundreds of thousands of distinct CDR3 sequences, approximately 20% of them seen only once. Per germline, CDR1 MNHEY and CDR2 SMNVEV (reference sequence). The germline V and J ends were trimmed by 5 bases and 4 bases, with 18 bases remaining between them. CDR3 length: 16 amino acids. A remark on this clonotype: Antigen specificity is unknown.

These same records also appear under a second study, on yellow fever vaccine responses in identical twins. This second study notes: The authors reported partly convergent, partly personalized vaccine responses in identical twins.

This receptor was obtained from a woman under 30 in good health. Input material: CD4+ T cells sorted from blood. The chain links TRBV27 to TRBJ2-1; D might be TRBD2 (6 bases). This CDR3 is CASSRDLRGGYNEQFF. The CDR3 bases are TGTGCCAGCAGTCGGGACTTGCGGGGCGGTTACAATGAGCAGTTCTTC.